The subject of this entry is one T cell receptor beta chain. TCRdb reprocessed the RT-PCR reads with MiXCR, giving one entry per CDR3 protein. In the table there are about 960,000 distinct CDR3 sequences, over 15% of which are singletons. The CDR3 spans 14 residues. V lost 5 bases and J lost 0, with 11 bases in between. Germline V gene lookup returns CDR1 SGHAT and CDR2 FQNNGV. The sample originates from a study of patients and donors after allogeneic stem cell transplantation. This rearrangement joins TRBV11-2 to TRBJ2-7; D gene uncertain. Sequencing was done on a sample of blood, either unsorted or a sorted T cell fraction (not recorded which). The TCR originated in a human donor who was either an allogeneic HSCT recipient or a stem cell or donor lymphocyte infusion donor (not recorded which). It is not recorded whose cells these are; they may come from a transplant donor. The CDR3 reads CASSPRPYSYEQYF. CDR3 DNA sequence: TGTGCCAGCAGCCCCCGGCCATACTCCTACGAGCAGTACTTC.